The 11 T cell receptor beta chains given below trace back to one sample, sequenced in a study of graft-versus-host responses after intestinal transplantation. Produced via immunoSEQ multiplex PCR; TCRdb's table is partial and in-frame only. The profile covers about 78,000 clones, with roughly 89% appearing a single time and about 4% taken by the ten largest. Their antigens remain unidentified. The source material was unstimulated CD8+ T cells sorted from spleen or lymph node cells, sampled before transplant. The receptors originated from a human donor who was the organ donor for an intestinal transplant.

The chain uses TRBV27 and TRBJ1-2; D remains unclear. Trimming stripped 0 bases from V and 2 bases from J, with 13 bases between. This CDR3 is built from 16 residues. CDR1 is MNHEY and CDR2 is SMNVEV in the germline V gene (reference sequence). This CDR3 reads CASSLSPGKQNYGYTF. For the CDR3, the DNA is TGTGCCAGCAGTTTATCACCGGGGAAACAGAACTATGGCTACACCTTC.

The V call is TRBV28, the J call TRBJ1-1; 9 bases fit TRBD1. CDR1 is MDHEN, CDR2 SYDVKM, per germline. V gave up 6 bases and J gave up 1 base; unmatched junction bases: 3. The CDR3 has 14 amino acids. CDR3 in amino acids: CASRYRGQNTEAFF. In DNA, the CDR3 is TGTGCCAGCAGGTACAGGGGGCAGAACACTGAAGCTTTCTTT.

The V gene is TRBV11-2, the J gene TRBJ1-1; D is perhaps TRBD1 (5 bases). From germline, CDR1 is SGHAT and CDR2 FQNNGV. The CDR3 has 13 residues. Trimming shortened V by 3 bases and J by 11 bases, and 16 bases separated the two germline ends. The CDR3 sequence: CASSFGRGSGAFF. In DNA, the CDR3 is TGTGCCAGCAGCTTTGGGAGGGGCTCTGGGGCTTTCTTT. The variable domain in full, completed from reference TRBV11-2 and TRBJ1-1, reads EAGVAQSPRYKIIEKRQSVAFWCNPISGHATLYWYQQILGQGPKLLIQFQNNGVVDDSQLPKDRFSAERLKGVDSTLKIQPAKLEDSAVYLCASSFGRGSGAFFGQGTRLTVV.

The gene calls are TRBV7-9 and TRBJ1-3; a possible D gene is TRBD1 (6 bases). This CDR3 comprises 15 residues. The germline V gene has CDR1 SEHNR and CDR2 FQNEAQ (reference sequence). The V and J ends lost 0 bases and 2 bases respectively, with 8 bases between them. CDR3 DNA: TGTGCCAGCAGCTTAGCCCCAGGGGCTGGAAACACCATATATTTT. Amino acids: CASSLAPGAGNTIYF.

The rearrangement links TRBV4-1 to TRBJ1-1; D is unresolved. The germline V gene has CDR1 MGHRA and CDR2 YSYEKL. This CDR3 has 15 amino acids. V was pared by 1 base and J by 4 bases, with 13 bases between. The CDR3 DNA reads TGCGCCAGCAGCCAAGTGCGCTTCGGAGGCACTGAAGCTTTCTTT. Amino acid sequence: CASSQVRFGGTEAFF.

The chain links TRBV2 to TRBJ2-2; TRBD1 matches 8 bases. The V segment lost 5 bases and the J segment 0 bases; nucleotides outside the gene matches: 8. This CDR3 has 17 residues. Germline loops: CDR1 SNHLY, CDR2 FYNNEI. CDR3 region: CASSHGQGTPNTGELFF. In nucleotides, the CDR3 is TGTGCCAGCAGTCACGGACAGGGAACGCCGAACACCGGGGAGCTGTTTTTT.

This chain links TRBV9 with TRBJ2-3; 13 bases match TRBD2. Germline V lookup: CDR1 SGDLS, CDR2 YYNGEE. V dropped 3 bases and J dropped 4; count of bases not matched to a gene: 5. The CDR3 is 16 residues long. The CDR3 loop is CASSGLAGGTPDTQYF. CDR3 nucleotide sequence: TGTGCCAGCAGCGGACTAGCGGGGGGTACCCCAGATACGCAGTATTTT.

The chain employs TRBV7-9 and TRBJ2-7; 11 nucleotides align to TRBD1. There are 13 residues in the CDR3. Germline CDR1 is SEHNR and CDR2 is FQNEAQ (reference sequence). V shed 5 bases and J 6 bases; nucleotides not matched to a gene: 3. CDR3 residues: CASSQGTGGEQYV. Written as DNA, the CDR3 is TGTGCCAGCAGCCAGGGGACAGGGGGCGAGCAGTACGTC.

The chain combines TRBV29-1 with TRBJ1-1, with TRBD1 identical over 7 bases. CDR3 length: 12 residues. The V gene end was trimmed by 7 bases and the J gene end by 1 base; junction bases not matched to a gene: 3. From germline, CDR1 is SQVTM and CDR2 ANQGSEA. CDR3 bases: TGCAGCGGAAGACAGGGGAACACTGAAGCTTTCTTT. Its translation: CSGRQGNTEAFF.

The chain carries TRBV2 and TRBJ1-2; TRBD1 is a possible D gene (6 bases). With 11 bases removed from V and 5 bases from J, the gap between germline ends came to 15 bases. The germline CDR1 and CDR2 sequences are SNHLY and FYNNEI. The CDR3 consists of 12 residues. In nucleotides, the CDR3 is TGTGCCTCTAATGGGGACAAGTATGGCTACACCTTC. It codes for CASNGDKYGYTF.

The CDR3 DNA is TGTGCCAGCAGCTTAGGCGATGAGCAGTTCTTC. Residues: CASSLGDEQFF. The rearrangement uses TRBV7-8 and TRBJ2-1; D not certain. This CDR3 contains 11 residues. Trimming removed 1 base from V and 8 bases from J, with 3 bases in between. Per the germline V gene, CDR1 is SGHVS and CDR2 is FQNEAQ.